This T cell receptor beta chain originates from a study of blood T cell repertoires in COVID-19. CDR1 KGHDR and CDR2 SFDVKD come from the germline V gene. V lost 4 bases, J lost 7 bases, and 6 bases stayed unmatched. This CDR3 contains 15 residues. Participant-given clinical history determined each cohort assignment. As originally analysed: Amplification of reference gene primers provided the estimated nucleated cell counts. Assay used: immunoSEQ multiplex PCR; TCRdb lists only in-frame clones, some missing. V and J calls plus clone size are reproduced from that table; the DNA served to infer D and trimming. The repertoire includes more than 150,000 clones, approximately 80% of them detected once, and roughly 9.6% sits in the top ten.

This TCR derives from a man between 45 and 60 years old who had recovered from COVID-19. Sequencing was done on a sample of PBMCs or T cells enriched from blood (not recorded which). The chain uses TRBV24-1 and TRBJ2-1, with TRBD2 identical over 10 bases. The CDR3 DNA reads TGTGCCACCAGTGAAACACTAGCGGGGAGAAATGAGCAGTTCTTC. Amino acids: CATSETLAGRNEQFF.